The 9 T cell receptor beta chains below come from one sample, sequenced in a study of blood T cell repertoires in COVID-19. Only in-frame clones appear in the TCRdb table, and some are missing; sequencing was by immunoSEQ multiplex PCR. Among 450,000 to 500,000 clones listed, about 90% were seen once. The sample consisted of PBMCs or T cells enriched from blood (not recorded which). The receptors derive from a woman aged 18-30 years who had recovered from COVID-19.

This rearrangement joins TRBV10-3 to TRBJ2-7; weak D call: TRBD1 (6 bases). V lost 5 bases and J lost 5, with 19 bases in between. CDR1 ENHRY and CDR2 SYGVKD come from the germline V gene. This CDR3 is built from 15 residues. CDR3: CAISPGTWVRDEQYF. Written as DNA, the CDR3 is TGTGCCATCAGTCCCGGGACATGGGTTCGGGACGAGCAGTACTTC.

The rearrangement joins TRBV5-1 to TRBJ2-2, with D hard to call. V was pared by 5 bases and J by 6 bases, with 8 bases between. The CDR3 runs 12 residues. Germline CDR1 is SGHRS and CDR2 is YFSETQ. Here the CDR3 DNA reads TGCGCCAGCAGACAGTACGCCGGGGAGCTGTTTTTT. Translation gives CASRQYAGELFF.

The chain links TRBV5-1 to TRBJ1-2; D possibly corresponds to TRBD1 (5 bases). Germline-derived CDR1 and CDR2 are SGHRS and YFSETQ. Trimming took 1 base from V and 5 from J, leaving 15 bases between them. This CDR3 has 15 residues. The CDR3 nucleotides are TGCGCCAGCAGCTTGAGCGGGGGAAAGCGGTATGGCTACACCTTC. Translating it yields CASSLSGGKRYGYTF.

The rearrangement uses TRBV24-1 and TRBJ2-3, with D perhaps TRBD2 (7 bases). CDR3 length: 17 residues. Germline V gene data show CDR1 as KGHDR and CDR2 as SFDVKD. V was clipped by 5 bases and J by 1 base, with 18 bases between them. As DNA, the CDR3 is TGTGCCACCAGTGGAGGGGGGGCGCCTCTGGGCACAGATACGCAGTATTTT. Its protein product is CATSGGGAPLGTDTQYF.

CDR3 in amino acids: CASSQSALTGFGSGYTF. CDR3 coding DNA: TGCGCCAGCAGCCAATCTGCCCTGACAGGGTTTGGGTCTGGCTACACCTTC. V gene TRBV4-1 combines with J gene TRBJ1-2, with 7 bases aligning to TRBD1. J lost 7 bases, V lost 2 bases, and 16 bases had no gene match. Germline V gene data show CDR1 as MGHRA and CDR2 as YSYEKL. The CDR3 runs to 17 residues.

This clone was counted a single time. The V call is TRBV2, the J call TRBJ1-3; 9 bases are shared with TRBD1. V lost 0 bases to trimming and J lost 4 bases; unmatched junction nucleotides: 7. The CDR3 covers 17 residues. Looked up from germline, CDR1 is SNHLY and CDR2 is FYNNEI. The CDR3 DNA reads TGTGCCAGCAGTGAAGCGCTTGGACAGGGGAGCGGAAACACCATATATTTT. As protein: CASSEALGQGSGNTIYF.

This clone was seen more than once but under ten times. Here the CDR3 reads CASRMTGNDYGYTF. CDR3 nucleotide sequence: TGTGCCAGTAGAATGACAGGGAACGACTATGGCTACACCTTC. This rearrangement joins TRBV19 to TRBJ1-2; TRBD1 aligns across 7 bases. Germline V gene sequence: CDR1 LNHDA, CDR2 SQIVND (reference sequence). V dropped 6 bases and J dropped 3; count of bases not matched to a gene: 7. The CDR3 is 14 residues long.

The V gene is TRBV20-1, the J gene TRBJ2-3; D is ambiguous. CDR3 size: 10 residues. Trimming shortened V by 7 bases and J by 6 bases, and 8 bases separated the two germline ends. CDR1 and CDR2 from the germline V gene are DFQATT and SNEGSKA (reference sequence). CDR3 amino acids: CSGVGDTQYF. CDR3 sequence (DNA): TGCAGTGGGGTCGGGGATACGCAGTATTTT.

DNA of the CDR3: TGTGCCAGCAGCGAGAAACAGGGGAATGGCTACACCTTC. It yields the protein CASSEKQGNGYTF. This sequence joins TRBV21-1 and TRBJ1-2; the D segment call TRBD1 is taken from the table without a DNA check. TRBV21-1 is a listed pseudogene. There are 13 residues in the CDR3.